The 20 T cell receptor delta chains in this list originate from one sample, sequenced in a study of γδ T cells in repeated Plasmodium falciparum infection. TCRdb reanalysed the multiplex PCR reads with CATT. The repertoire includes 85,000 to 100,000 delta-chain clones, 0.95% to 1% of them detected once, and 9.6% sits in the top ten. Bulk repertoires came from Vgamma9/Vdelta2+ or Vdelta2-negative gammadelta T cells flow-sorted from PBMC. Sequencing was done on a sample of gamma-delta T cells from blood. These receptors originate from a pool of human donors (malaria-infected and uninfected, not separated).

Worth noting for this clone: Only one base separates this from a far larger clonotype, so it likely reflects a read error. Other nucleotide sequences from this sample produce the same CDR3. CDR3 region: CACDTVSGGLYTDKLIF. CDR3 nucleotide sequence: TGTGCCTGTGACACCGTGTCCGGGGGGTTGTACACCGATAAACTCATCTTT. This chain links TRDV2 with TRDJ1; TRDD3 is a possible D gene (5 bases). Here the J gene was assigned by germline matching of the DNA, as TCRdb has none. Germline V gives CDR1 GEAIGNYY, CDR2 EKD. V lost 0 bases and J lost 0, with 16 bases in between. The CDR3 is made up of 17 amino acids.

As concerns this clone: TCRdb pairs this DNA with a much larger clone's protein that differs at residue 6, likely a read error; the protein shown was translated from the DNA. This chain links TRDV2 with TRDJ1, with TRDD3 identical over 7 bases. The J gene was not available in TCRdb and was assigned here by matching the DNA to germline segments. Germline CDR1 GEAIGNYY, CDR2 EKD. The CDR3 runs 13 residues. Trimming removed 4 bases from V and 6 bases from J; junction bases left unmatched: 7. For the CDR3, the DNA is TGTGCCTGTGATTTACAGGGGGATCATAAACTCATCTTT. Residues: CACDLQGDHKLIF.

This clone came up a few times. TCRdb pairs this DNA with a much larger clone's protein that differs at residue 20, likely a read error; the protein shown was translated from the DNA. The V gene reported is TRAV38-2/DV8; the J gene is uncalled; TRDD3 reflects the table's D call only, with no check against the DNA. This CDR3 region has 22 residues. Germline CDR1 is TSESDYY and CDR2 is QEAYKQQN. The CDR3 reads CASFLETHYWGIRVGGPDKHIF. The CDR3 coding sequence is TGTGCTTCCTTCCTAGAAACCCATTACTGGGGGATACGCGTAGGGGGTCCCGATAAACACATCTTT.

Concerning this clone itself: The TCRdb record carries a much larger clone's protein, which differs from this DNA's translation at residue 7; a read error is the likely cause, and the protein listed here is the DNA translation. This chain uses TRDV2 with TRDJ1, with D possibly being TRDD2 (6 bases). The CDR3 consists of 15 residues. The ends were cut back, 3 bases at V and 0 bases at J, with 13 bases in the middle. Germline-derived CDR1 and CDR2 are GEAIGNYY and EKD. The CDR3, as DNA: TGTGCCTGTGACTCACTACCTTCCCACACCGATAAACTCATCTTT. Protein: CACDSLPSHTDKLIF.

This clone turned up a few times. The mismatch at residue 3 between this DNA's translation and the TCRdb protein of a much larger clone likely reflects a read error; the protein shown is translated from the DNA. The genes are TRDV2 and TRDJ1; the match to TRDD3 covers 10 bases. Since TCRdb gives no J gene, matching the DNA to germline was used here to assign it. The CDR3 is 19 amino acids. Germline assignment: CDR1 GEAIGNYY and CDR2 EKD. CDR3 loop: CAWDTGWGIIQRYTDKLIF. The CDR3 bases are TGTGCCTGGGACACCGGCTGGGGGATAATACAGCGGTACACCGATAAACTCATCTTT.

This clone was detected a few times. The amino acid sequence in TCRdb belongs to a much larger clone and departs from this DNA's translation at residue 12, likely a sequencing read error; the sequence shown is translated from the DNA. The chain joins TRDV1 to TRDJ1, with TRDD3 matching 9 bases. Germline CDR1 and CDR2: TSWWSYY and QGS. After removal of 1 base from V and 2 bases from J, the junction contained 14 bases not matched to a gene. The CDR3 totals 19 residues. For the CDR3, the DNA is TGTGCTCTTGGGGAACATTACGTCTCGGGGGATACTGATACCGATAAACTCATCTTT. This sequence encodes CALGEHYVSGDTDTDKLIF.

In this sample, this clone turned up many times. TCRdb lists the protein of a much larger clone for this DNA, which differs at residue 6, so this is likely a read error; the protein given here is translated from the DNA itself. The chain employs TRDV1 and TRDJ1; TRDD2 is a possible D gene (7 bases). No J gene was available from TCRdb, and it was assigned here by a germline match of the DNA. CDR1 is TSWWSYY, CDR2 QGS, per germline. V gave up 2 bases and J gave up 0 bases, with 25 bases separating them. This CDR3 spans 20 amino acids. The CDR3 sequence: CALGERTKAFLGSYTDKLIF. Written as DNA, the CDR3 is TGTGCTCTTGGGGAAAGGACGAAGGCCTTCCTGGGGAGTTACACCGATAAACTCATCTTT.

Details on this clone: The protein held in TCRdb is that of a much larger clone and does not match this DNA's translation at residue 22, likely because of a read error; the protein shown is translated from the DNA. The chain combines TRDV1 with TRDJ1, with 8 nucleotides matching TRDD3. The germline gives CDR1 TSWWSYY, CDR2 QGS. The CDR3 runs to 23 residues. The CDR3 region is CALGELEGPTYANWGEYTDKLTF. The CDR3 nucleotides read TGTGCTCTTGGGGAACTAGAAGGTCCTACGTATGCTAACTGGGGGGAGTACACCGATAAACTCACCTTT.

Comment on this clone: The TCRdb protein, from a much larger clone, departs from this DNA's translation at residue 12, likely by read error; the protein shown derives from the DNA. The chain has TRDV1 and TRDJ1, with 10 positions matching TRDD3. TCRdb offers no J gene call, so here the DNA was matched to germline to obtain one. Germline V CDR1 and CDR2: TSWWSYY, QGS. The CDR3 contains 18 residues. The J segment lost 3 bases and the V segment lost 1 base, leaving 11 bases of the junction unmatched. The CDR3 nucleotides are TGTGCTCTTGGGGAACATCCGGGCTGGGGGATAGCATCCGATAAACTCATCTTT. Its protein product is CALGEHPGWGIASDKLIF.

As to this clone: For this DNA, TCRdb reports the protein of a much larger clone, which diverges at residue 3, most likely from a read error; the protein presented here is translated directly from the DNA. The chain links TRDV2 to TRDJ3, with 13 bases lining up with TRDD3. Matching the DNA to germline supplied the J gene, which TCRdb does not give. The CDR3 contains 19 residues. Per the germline V gene, CDR1 is GEAIGNYY and CDR2 is EKD. The CDR3 coding sequence is TGTGCCCGTGACACCTTACTGGGGGATACGCAGTGGGACACCCGACAGATGTTTTTC. It specifies CARDTLLGDTQWDTRQMFF.

This clone was seen a handful of times. TCRdb assigns this DNA the protein of a much larger clone, which departs from its translation at residue 18; this likely reflects a read error, and the protein shown comes from translating the DNA. The chain joins TRDV2 to TRDJ3, with 11 bases fitting TRDD3. TCRdb supplies no J gene; here it was assigned by aligning the nucleotide sequence to germline. In germline, CDR1 is GEAIGNYY, CDR2 EKD. This CDR3 has 23 amino acids. The CDR3 DNA sequence: TGTGCCTGTGACCCCCTTGTGGAGATGGTGAAGCTGGGGGATACCCGGGACGCCCGACAGATGTTTTTC. Protein product: CACDPLVEMVKLGDTRDARQMFF.

This clone was recorded at least ten times. The protein held in TCRdb is that of a much larger clone and does not match this DNA's translation at residue 3, likely because of a read error; the protein shown is translated from the DNA. The chain has TRDV2 and TRDJ2; 10 bases align to TRDD3. Looked up from germline, CDR1 is GEAIGNYY and CDR2 is EKD. There are 20 residues in the CDR3. The CDR3 loop is CARDTLTGGSSKDLTAQLFF. DNA of the CDR3: TGTGCCCGTGACACCCTTACTGGGGGATCGAGCAAAGATTTGACAGCACAACTCTTCTTT.

This clone was observed a few times. TCRdb's listed protein matches a much larger clone and diverges from this DNA's translation at residue 9, likely through a read error; the protein shown comes from the DNA. This chain links TRDV1 with TRDJ1, with D tentatively TRDD2 (5 bases). Assignment of the J gene here rests on matching the DNA to germline, because TCRdb gives none. Per germline, CDR1 TSWWSYY and CDR2 QGS. CDR3 length: 19 residues. V was cut by 10 bases and J by 1 base, with 31 bases left in between. For the CDR3, the DNA is TGTGCTCCGCAGGGCCCTTTCCCTTCATCGTACGAGGCCACCGATAAACTCATCTTT. It encodes CAPQGPFPSSYEATDKLIF.

This clone was seen a few times. A read error likely explains this, since a far larger clone differs by one base. This sample also contains other DNA sequences that code for the same CDR3. The CDR3 protein is CACDPITPSVPDTGGSFRGDKLIF. CDR3 nucleotides: TGTGCCTGTGACCCGATTACCCCCTCGGTCCCCGATACTGGGGGATCATTCCGGGGCGATAAACTCATCTTT. This chain connects TRDV2 to TRDJ1, with 10 bases fitting TRDD3. In germline, CDR1 is GEAIGNYY, CDR2 EKD. This CDR3 is 24 amino acids long. Trimming took 3 bases from V and 4 from J; bases not matched to a gene: 34.

This clone was found a few times. Translating this DNA gives a protein that differs at residue 9 from the TCRdb one, which belongs to a much larger clone; a read error is likely, and the protein shown is this translation. The chain is built from TRDV2 and TRDJ1; 10 bases line up with TRDD3. The CDR3 consists of 19 residues. Unmatched junction bases numbered 16, after V lost 4 bases and J lost 0 bases. Germline loops: CDR1 GEAIGNYY, CDR2 EKD. The CDR3 spells CACERTGGCAGPYTDKLIF. CDR3 bases: TGTGCCTGTGAGCGTACTGGGGGATGCGCAGGACCGTACACCGATAAACTCATCTTT.

This clone has only a few counts. The protein TCRdb lists belongs to a much larger clone and differs from this DNA's translation at residue 13, which points to a read error; the protein shown is made from the DNA. Other DNA sequences in this specimen translate into the identical CDR3. No J gene was named, though the V gene is TRDV2; TRDD3 is the table's D call, not checked against the DNA. This CDR3 has 15 amino acids. The V gene's germline CDR1 is GEAIGNYY and CDR2 EKD. CDR3 sequence: CACDTVGGLGDKPIF. CDR3 nucleotides: TGTGCCTGTGACACCGTCGGGGGCCTTGGCGATAAACCCATCTTT.

This clone was seen more than once but under ten times. The protein TCRdb lists belongs to a much larger clone and differs from this DNA's translation at residue 6, which points to a read error; the protein shown is made from the DNA. The CDR3 here is CALGEPQRYVFLAPTGNYTTDKLIF. CDR3 DNA sequence: TGTGCTCTTGGGGAACCACAAAGGTACGTCTTCCTAGCTCCTACTGGGAACTATACTACCGATAAACTCATCTTT. V usage is TRDV1 and J usage is TRDJ1; possible D gene TRDD2, 7 bases. The J gene is not listed in TCRdb, so it was assigned here from a DNA match to germline. Trimming shortened V by 1 base and J by 2 bases, and 41 bases separated the two germline ends. Germline V CDR1 and CDR2: TSWWSYY, QGS. The CDR3 runs to 25 residues.

This clone was seen a handful of times. It is likely a read error: a sequence one base away is far more abundant. Additional DNA sequences in this sample encode the identical CDR3. This rearrangement joins TRDV1 to TRDJ1; D is uncertain. Germline lookup yields CDR1 TSWWSYY and CDR2 QGS. The length of the CDR3 is 13 residues. The CDR3, as DNA: TGTGCTCTTGGGGAACCCCCCAGCGATAAGCTCATCTTT. Its protein product is CALGEPPSDKLIF.

This clone was recorded a few times. TCRdb attributes to this sequence the protein of a much larger clone, which differs from the DNA translation at residue 4; a read error is likely, and the protein displayed is translated from the DNA. The chain joins TRDV1 to TRDJ1, with 11 bases lining up with TRDD3. In the absence of a J gene in TCRdb, the DNA was matched to germline to assign it here. With 8 bases clipped from V and 1 base from J, the junction kept 18 bases outside the gene matches. The CDR3 runs 19 residues. Germline V gene lookup returns CDR1 TSWWSYY and CDR2 QGS. The CDR3 sequence: CALFLRPSYWGIGTDKLIF. The CDR3 bases are TGTGCTCTTTTCCTGAGGCCCTCTTACTGGGGGATAGGCACCGATAAACTCATCTTT.

This clone was seen at least ten times. TCRdb records a much larger clone's protein for this DNA, with a difference at residue 8 that likely arises from a read error; the protein given is the translation of the DNA. The V and J genes are TRDV1 and TRDJ1; maybe TRDD2 (5 bases). Deletions cut 3 bases from V and 2 bases from J, with 22 bases between. Germline CDR1 and CDR2: TSWWSYY and QGS. The CDR3 is 18 residues long. DNA of the CDR3: TGTGCTCTTGGGGACTTTCCACTGTTTCCTGGTCGAACCGATAAACTCATCTTT. Translating gives CALGDFPLFPGRTDKLIF.